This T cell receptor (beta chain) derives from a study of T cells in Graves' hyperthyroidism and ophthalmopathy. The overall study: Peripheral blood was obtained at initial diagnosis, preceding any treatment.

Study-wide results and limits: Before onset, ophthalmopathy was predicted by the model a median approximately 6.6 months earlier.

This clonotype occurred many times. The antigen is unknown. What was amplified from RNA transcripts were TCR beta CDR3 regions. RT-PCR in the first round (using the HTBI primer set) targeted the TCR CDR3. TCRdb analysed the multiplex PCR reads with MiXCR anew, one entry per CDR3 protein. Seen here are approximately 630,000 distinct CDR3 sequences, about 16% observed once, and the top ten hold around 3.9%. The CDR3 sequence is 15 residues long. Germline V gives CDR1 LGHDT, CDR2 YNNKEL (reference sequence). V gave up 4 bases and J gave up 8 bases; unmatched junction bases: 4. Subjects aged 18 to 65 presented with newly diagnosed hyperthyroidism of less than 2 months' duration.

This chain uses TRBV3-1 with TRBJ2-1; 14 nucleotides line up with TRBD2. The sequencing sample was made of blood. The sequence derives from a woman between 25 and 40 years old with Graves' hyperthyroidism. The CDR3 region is CASSPGTSGGDEQFF. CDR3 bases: TGTGCCAGCAGCCCCGGGACTAGCGGGGGCGATGAGCAGTTCTTC.